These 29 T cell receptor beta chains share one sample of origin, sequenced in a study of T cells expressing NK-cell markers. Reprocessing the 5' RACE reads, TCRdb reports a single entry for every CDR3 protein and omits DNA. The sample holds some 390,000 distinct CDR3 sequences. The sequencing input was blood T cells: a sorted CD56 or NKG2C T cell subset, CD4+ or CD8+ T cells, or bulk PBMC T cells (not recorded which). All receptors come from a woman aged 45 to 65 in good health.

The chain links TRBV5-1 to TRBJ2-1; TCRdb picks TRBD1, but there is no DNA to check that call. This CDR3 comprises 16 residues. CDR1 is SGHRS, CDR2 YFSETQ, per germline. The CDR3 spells CASSTSTGVDFNEQFF.

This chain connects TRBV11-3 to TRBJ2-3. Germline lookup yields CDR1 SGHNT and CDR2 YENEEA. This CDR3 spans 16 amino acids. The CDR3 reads CASSFGGTATSYTQYF.

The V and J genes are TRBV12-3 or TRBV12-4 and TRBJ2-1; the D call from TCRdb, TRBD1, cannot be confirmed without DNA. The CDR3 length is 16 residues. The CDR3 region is CASSLASGLGPNEQFF.

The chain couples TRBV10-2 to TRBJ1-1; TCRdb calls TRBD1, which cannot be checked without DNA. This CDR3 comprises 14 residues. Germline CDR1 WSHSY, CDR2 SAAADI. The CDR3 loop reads CASTGRGGTTEAFF.

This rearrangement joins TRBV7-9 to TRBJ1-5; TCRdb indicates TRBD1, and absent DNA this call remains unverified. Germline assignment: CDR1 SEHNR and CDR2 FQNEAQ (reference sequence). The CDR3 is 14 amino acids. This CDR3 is CASSLRGPNQPQHF.

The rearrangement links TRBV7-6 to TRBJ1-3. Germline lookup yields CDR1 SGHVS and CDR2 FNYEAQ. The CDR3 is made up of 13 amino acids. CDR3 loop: CASSPQGGGTIYF.

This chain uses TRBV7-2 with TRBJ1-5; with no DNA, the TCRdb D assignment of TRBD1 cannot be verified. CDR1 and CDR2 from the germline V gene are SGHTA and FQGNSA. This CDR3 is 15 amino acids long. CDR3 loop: CASSHRGQGYQPQHF.

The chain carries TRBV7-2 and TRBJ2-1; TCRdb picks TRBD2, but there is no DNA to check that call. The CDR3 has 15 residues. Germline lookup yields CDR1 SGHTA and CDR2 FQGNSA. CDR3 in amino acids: CASTLGSGAHNEQFF.

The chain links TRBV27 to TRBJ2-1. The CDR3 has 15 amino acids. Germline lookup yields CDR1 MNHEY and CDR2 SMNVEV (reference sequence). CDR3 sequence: CASSLVGIDYNEQFF.

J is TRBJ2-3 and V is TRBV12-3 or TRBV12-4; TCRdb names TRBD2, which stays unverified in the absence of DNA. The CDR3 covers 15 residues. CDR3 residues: CASSLAGLAGDTQYF.

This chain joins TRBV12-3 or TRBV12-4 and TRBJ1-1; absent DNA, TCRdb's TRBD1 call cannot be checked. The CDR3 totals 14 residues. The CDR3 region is CASSTDRGFTEAFF.

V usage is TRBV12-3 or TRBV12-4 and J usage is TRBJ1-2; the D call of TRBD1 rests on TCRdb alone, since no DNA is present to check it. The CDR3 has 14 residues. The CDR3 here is CASSATGTHYGYSF.

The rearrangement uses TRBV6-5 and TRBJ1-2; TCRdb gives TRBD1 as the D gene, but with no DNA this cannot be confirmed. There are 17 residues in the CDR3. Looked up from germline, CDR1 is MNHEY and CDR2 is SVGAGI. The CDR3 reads CASSYSNSLDRSKGYTF.

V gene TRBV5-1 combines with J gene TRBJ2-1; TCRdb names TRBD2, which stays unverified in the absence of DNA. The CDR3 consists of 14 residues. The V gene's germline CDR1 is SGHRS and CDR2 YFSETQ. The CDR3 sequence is CASRGSGRANEQFF.

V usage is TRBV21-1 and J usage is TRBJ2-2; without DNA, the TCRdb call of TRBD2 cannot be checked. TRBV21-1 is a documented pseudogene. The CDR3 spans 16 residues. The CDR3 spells CASRRLSSGVSGELFF.

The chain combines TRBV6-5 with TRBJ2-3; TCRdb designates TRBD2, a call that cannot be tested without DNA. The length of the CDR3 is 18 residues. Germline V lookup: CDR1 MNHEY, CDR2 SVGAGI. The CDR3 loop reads CASSYSSLAGGSTDTQYF.

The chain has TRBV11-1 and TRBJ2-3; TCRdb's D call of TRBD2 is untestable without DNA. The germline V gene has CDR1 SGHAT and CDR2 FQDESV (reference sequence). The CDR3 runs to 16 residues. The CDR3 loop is CASSLVIAGGTDTQYF.

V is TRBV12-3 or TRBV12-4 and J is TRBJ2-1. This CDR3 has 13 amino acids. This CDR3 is CASSTLRHGEQFF.

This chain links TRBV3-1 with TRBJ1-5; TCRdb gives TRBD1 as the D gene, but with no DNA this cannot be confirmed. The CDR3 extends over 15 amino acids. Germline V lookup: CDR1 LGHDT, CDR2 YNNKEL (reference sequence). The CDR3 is CASSQGQGGTQPQHF.

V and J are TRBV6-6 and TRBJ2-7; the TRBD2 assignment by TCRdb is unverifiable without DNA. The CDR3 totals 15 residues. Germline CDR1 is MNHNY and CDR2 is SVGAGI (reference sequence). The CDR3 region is CASSYPSAGHYEQYF.

The chain's CDR3 is CASSFASGRTNEKLFF. This chain links TRBV11-2 with TRBJ1-4. This CDR3 has 16 residues. Germline V gives CDR1 SGHAT, CDR2 FQNNGV.

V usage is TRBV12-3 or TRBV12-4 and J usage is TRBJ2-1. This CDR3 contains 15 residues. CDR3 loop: CASSLRGSSYNEQFF.

The CDR3 reads CSVHRGTSETQYF. V usage is TRBV20-1 and J usage is TRBJ2-5; the TCRdb D gene call, TRBD1, has no DNA to confirm it. The CDR3 totals 13 residues. Germline V gives CDR1 DFQATT, CDR2 SNEGSKA (reference sequence).

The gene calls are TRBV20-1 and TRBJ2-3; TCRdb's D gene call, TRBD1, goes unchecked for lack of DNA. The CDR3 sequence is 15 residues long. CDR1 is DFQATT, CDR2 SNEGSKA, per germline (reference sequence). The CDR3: CSASPGTGPTDTQYF.

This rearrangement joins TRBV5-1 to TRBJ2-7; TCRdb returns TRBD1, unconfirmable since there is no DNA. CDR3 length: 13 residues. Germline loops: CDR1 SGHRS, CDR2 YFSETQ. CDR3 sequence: CASSWTGGYEQYF.

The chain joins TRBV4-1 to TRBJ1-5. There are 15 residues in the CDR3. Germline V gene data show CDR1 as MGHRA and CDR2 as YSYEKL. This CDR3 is CASSQEGSLMQPQHF.

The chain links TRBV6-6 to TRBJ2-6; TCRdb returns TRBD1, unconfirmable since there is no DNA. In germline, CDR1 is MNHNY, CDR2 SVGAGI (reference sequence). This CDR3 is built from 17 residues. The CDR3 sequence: CASSSGTGSSGANVLTF.

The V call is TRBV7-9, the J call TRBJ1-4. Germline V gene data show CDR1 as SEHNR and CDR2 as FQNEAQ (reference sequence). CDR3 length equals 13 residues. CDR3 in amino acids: CASSLLLFGELFF.

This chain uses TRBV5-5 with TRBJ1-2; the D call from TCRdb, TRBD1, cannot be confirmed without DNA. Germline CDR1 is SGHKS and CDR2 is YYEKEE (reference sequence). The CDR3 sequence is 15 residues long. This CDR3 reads CASSPGTGVVYGYTF.